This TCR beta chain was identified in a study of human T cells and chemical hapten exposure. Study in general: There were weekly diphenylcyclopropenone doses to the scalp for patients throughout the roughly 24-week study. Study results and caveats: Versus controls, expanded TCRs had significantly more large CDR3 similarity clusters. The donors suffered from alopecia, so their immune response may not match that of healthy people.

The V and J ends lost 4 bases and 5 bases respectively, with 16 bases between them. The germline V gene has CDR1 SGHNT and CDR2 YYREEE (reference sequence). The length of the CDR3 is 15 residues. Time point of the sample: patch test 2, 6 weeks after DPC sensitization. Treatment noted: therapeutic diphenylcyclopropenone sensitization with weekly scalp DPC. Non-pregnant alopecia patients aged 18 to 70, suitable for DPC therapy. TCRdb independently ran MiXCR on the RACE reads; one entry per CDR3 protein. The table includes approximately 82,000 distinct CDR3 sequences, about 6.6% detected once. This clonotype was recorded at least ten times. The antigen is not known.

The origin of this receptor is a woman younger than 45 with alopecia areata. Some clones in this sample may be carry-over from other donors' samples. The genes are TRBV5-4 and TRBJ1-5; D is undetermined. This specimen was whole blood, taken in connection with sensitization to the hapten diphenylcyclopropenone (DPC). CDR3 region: CASSPGVGTDQPQHF. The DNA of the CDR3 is TGTGCCAGCAGCCCAGGTGTTGGTACGGATCAGCCCCAGCATTTT.